These T cell receptor beta chains were read from a single sample in a study of tumor T cells in aggressive B-cell lymphoma. This table comes from immunoSEQ multiplex PCR, and its TCRdb copy is limited to in-frame clones, with some not included. This sample yields under 3,500 clones, of which 94% are seen a single time; 2% to 2.5% belongs to the top ten. Sequences were obtained from tumor tissue. The receptors originated from an adult with diffuse large B cell lymphoma. The CDR3 runs from the conserved cysteine through the conserved F or W. A D gene is named only where the DNA matches it firmly. The size field is filled for only some rows; it gives once, few, many or a size class.

v_call	j_call	d_call	clone_size	cdr3_nt	cdr3_aa
TRBV19	TRBJ1-2	TRBD1	once	TGTGCCAGTAGATCCGGACAGGATTTTTCTGGCTACACCTTC	CASRSGQDFSGYTF
TRBV14	TRBJ2-3	TRBD2	.	TGTGCCAGCAGCCAAGGGTGGGGAGCGGGAGAAGATACGCAGTATTTT	CASSQGWGAGEDTQYF
TRBV5-1	TRBJ2-1	.	.	TGCGCCAGCAACTTTAGCGGAGGGGACAATGAGCAGTTCTTC	CASNFSGGDNEQFF
TRBV13	TRBJ2-3	TRBD2	.	TGTGCCAGCAGCTTGTTTAGCGGGGGAGCCACAGATACGCAGTATTTT	CASSLFSGGATDTQYF
TRBV14	TRBJ2-7	.	once	TGTGCCAGCAGCCAAGGAGTGACATTACACTACGAGCAGTACTTC	CASSQGVTLHYEQYF
TRBV4-1	TRBJ2-3	TRBD1	.	TGCGCCAGTAGCAGAGAGGACAGGCCTGGGAGAGATACGCAGTATTTT	CASSREDRPGRDTQYF
TRBV18	TRBJ1-1	.	.	TGTGCCAGCTCACCAGGGCAGAGGAACACTGAAGCTTTCTTT	CASSPGQRNTEAFF
TRBV7-2	TRBJ2-3	TRBD2	.	TGTGCCAGCAGCCGGGGGGTGGCGATAGATACGCAGTATTTT	CASSRGVAIDTQYF
TRBV19	TRBJ2-1	.	.	TGTGCCAGTAGTATACTGGCAGTCCCCTACAATGAGCAGTTCTTC	CASSILAVPYNEQFF
TRBV11-2	TRBJ1-1	.	.	TGTGCCAGCAGCTTAGCCCCAGTCACTGAAGCTTTCTTT	CASSLAPVTEAFF
TRBV5-1	TRBJ1-2	TRBD1	.	TGCGCCAGCAGCTTGTCCCCACAGGGGTCACCCTATGGCTACACCTTC	CASSLSPQGSPYGYTF
TRBV6-6	TRBJ2-7	TRBD2	.	TGTGCCAGCAGTTATGCGGGAGGGGACTTGGGCGAGCAGTACTTC	CASSYAGGDLGEQYF
TRBV28	TRBJ2-6	.	.	TGTGCCAGCAGTTTACAGGCTGGGGCCAACGTCCTGACTTTC	CASSLQAGANVLTF
TRBV5-4	TRBJ1-1	.	once	TGTGCCAGCAGCTTGGGGTCAGGGCGAACTGAAGCTTTCTTT	CASSLGSGRTEAFF
TRBV9	TRBJ1-2	.	.	TGTGCCAGCAGCGTAGAGATCGGGGGCTATGGCTACACCTTC	CASSVEIGGYGYTF
TRBV27	TRBJ1-1	.	.	TGTGCCAGCAGGCTCGCCGGGACATTTACAGAAGCTTTCTTT	CASRLAGTFTEAFF
TRBV10-3	TRBJ1-2	.	.	TGTGCCATCAGTGATGGGCTTGACAGCGGCTACACCTTC	CAISDGLDSGYTF
TRBV5-1	TRBJ2-5	.	.	TGCGCCAGCAGCTTTGGGACACAAAGGGAGACCCAGTACTTC	CASSFGTQRETQYF
TRBV29-1	TRBJ2-3	TRBD2	.	TGCAGCGTTGAAGCTTTGAGCGGGAACACAGATACGCAGTATTTT	CSVEALSGNTDTQYF
TRBV27	TRBJ1-1	.	.	TGTGCCAGCAGTTGGAAGGGGAGGAGGACTGAAGCTTTCTTT	CASSWKGRRTEAFF
TRBV25-1	TRBJ1-2	.	.	TGTGCCAGCAGTGAGTGGACATTGGACGGCTACACCTTC	CASSEWTLDGYTF
TRBV9	TRBJ1-3	TRBD1	.	TGTGCCAGCAGCGTAGGGACAGGGCGAAACACCATATATTTT	CASSVGTGRNTIYF
TRBV1	TRBJ1-3	.	.	TGCACCAGCAGCCCAGAGGTTCAACACCGCTCTGGAAACACCATATATTTT	CTSSPEVQHRSGNTIYF
TRBV5-1	TRBJ1-1	TRBD1	.	TGCGCCAGCAGCTTTAATACAGGGGGCACTGAAGCTTTCTTT	CASSFNTGGTEAFF
TRBV9	TRBJ2-7	.	.	TGTGCCAGCAGCGTCCGGTACGAGACCTACGAGCAGTACTTC	CASSVRYETYEQYF
TRBV29-1	TRBJ2-5	TRBD2	once	TGCAGCGTTGAACGTAGCGGGACCACTGGGGGGACCCAGTACTTC	CSVERSGTTGGTQYF
TRBV5-1	TRBJ2-7	TRBD2	.	TGCGCCAGCAGCTTGTTAGCGGGAACTACCTACGAGCAGTACTTC	CASSLLAGTTYEQYF
TRBV11-2	TRBJ1-1	.	.	TGTGCCAGCAGCTTTAACAGATTTAACACTGAAGCTTTCTTT	CASSFNRFNTEAFF
TRBV5-6	TRBJ2-1	TRBD1	.	TGTGCCAGCAGCTTTACCTACCCAGGGGGCAATGAGCAGTTCTTC	CASSFTYPGGNEQFF
TRBV7-9	TRBJ2-5	TRBD2	.	TGTGCCAGCAGCTTAGGCGGGAGGGCCGGTGAGACCCAGTACTTC	CASSLGGRAGETQYF
TRBV7-8	TRBJ2-7	.	.	TGTGCCAGCAGCTTAGCAGGTAGCGAGCGATTCTCCTACGAGCAGTACTTC	CASSLAGSERFSYEQYF
TRBV7-8	TRBJ1-4	.	.	TGTGCCAGCAGCTTAGGAGAGGGTCCAGGGGATAGACTGTTTTTT	CASSLGEGPGDRLFF
TRBV7-8	TRBJ1-1	.	.	TGTGCCAGCAGCTTAGCGGAGGACACTGAAGCTTTCTTT	CASSLAEDTEAFF
TRBV2	TRBJ1-2	.	.	TGTGCCAGCAGTCTGGACAGTCATGGGGGCTACACCTTC	CASSLDSHGGYTF
TRBV29-1	TRBJ2-3	.	.	TGCAGCGTTGCTCCAGAAGTCATTAGCACAGATACGCAGTATTTT	CSVAPEVISTDTQYF
TRBV19	TRBJ1-1	.	.	TGTGCCAGTAGTATAGAGCTGGGCAGGGGCCTTTCGGGGGCTTTCTTT	CASSIELGRGLSGAFF
TRBV10-3	TRBJ2-3	.	.	TGTGCCATCAGTGGTCTGGGTGGTGGCGGATCCACAGATACGCAGTATTTT	CAISGLGGGGSTDTQYF
TRBV6-5	TRBJ1-4	.	.	TGTGCCAGCGGAGAGGGGGCAACTAATGAAAAACTGTTTTTT	CASGEGATNEKLFF
TRBV7-9	TRBJ2-1	.	.	TGTGCCAGCAGCTTAGAAGCGACTACAAGGGAGCAGTTCTTC	CASSLEATTREQFF
TRBV7-2	TRBJ2-7	.	.	TGTGCCAGCAGCCCGGGAGACAGGGATTCCGAGCAGTACTTC	CASSPGDRDSEQYF
TRBV27	TRBJ2-1	TRBD1	.	TGTGCCAGTAGCCTAGGAGACAGGGCTTCTGAGCAGTTCTTC	CASSLGDRASEQFF
TRBV6-1	TRBJ2-5	.	.	TGTGCCAGCAGTGTAGGGGGAACCCAAGAGACCCAGTACTTC	CASSVGGTQETQYF
TRBV13	TRBJ2-3	TRBD2	.	TGTGCCAGCAGCTTAGGCCTAGGACTAGCGGACACAGATACGCAGTATTTT	CASSLGLGLADTDTQYF
TRBV5-4	TRBJ2-2	.	.	TGTGCCAGCAGCCCCCGTGGACAGCAGAACACCGGGGAGCTGTTTTTT	CASSPRGQQNTGELFF
TRBV18	TRBJ2-5	.	.	TGTGCCAGCTCACCACCGATAGGGGTATTCGAGACCCAGTACTTC	CASSPPIGVFETQYF
TRBV7-9	TRBJ1-2	.	.	TGTGCCAGCAACCCCGGTCGGTTTAACTATGGCTACACCTTC	CASNPGRFNYGYTF
TRBV18	TRBJ2-1	TRBD1	.	TGTGCCAGCTCACAGATCCGGGACAGGGAAAACAATGAGCAGTTCTTC	CASSQIRDRENNEQFF
TRBV5-4	TRBJ1-5	.	.	TGTGCCAGCAGTCCGGGGGGACCTTATAGCAATCAGCCCCAGCATTTT	CASSPGGPYSNQPQHF
TRBV18	TRBJ2-7	.	.	TGTGCCAGCTCACCTACAGGGTTGCAGTACTTC	CASSPTGLQYF
TRBV2	TRBJ1-5	.	.	TGTGCCAGCAGCTGGACAGATAGCAATCAGCCCCAGCATTTT	CASSWTDSNQPQHF
TRBV7-8	TRBJ2-2	.	few	TGTGCCAGCAGTCGGAGTCTAGGCGGGGAGCTGTTTTTT	CASSRSLGGELFF
TRBV23-1	TRBJ1-5	TRBD1	once	TGCGCCAGCAGCCTTGACAGGGAACGCAATCAGCCCCAGCATTTT	CASSLDRERNQPQHF
TRBV18	TRBJ1-2	.	.	TGTGCCAGCTCACCTTACAGGGACGCCTATGGCTACACCTTC	CASSPYRDAYGYTF
TRBV29-1	TRBJ2-5	TRBD2	.	TGCAGCGTCGGGACTAGCGGGAGTGGGACCCAGTACTTC	CSVGTSGSGTQYF
TRBV29-1	TRBJ1-3	.	.	TGCAGCGTTCGAAGGACTGGCTCTGGAAACACCATATATTTT	CSVRRTGSGNTIYF
TRBV10-3	TRBJ2-1	TRBD1	.	TGTGCCATCAACGACAGGGAGAATGAGCAGTTCTTC	CAINDRENEQFF
TRBV7-2	TRBJ1-1	.	.	TGTGCCAGCAGCTTAGCGGCCCCGAGGACTGAAGCTTTCTTT	CASSLAAPRTEAFF
TRBV5-1	TRBJ2-5	TRBD1	.	TGCGCCAGCAGCTTCGGACAGGGCCAAGAGACCCAGTACTTC	CASSFGQGQETQYF
TRBV7-7	TRBJ2-7	TRBD1	.	TGTGCCAGCAGCCCTGAGCAGGGGGAAAACTACGAGCAGTACTTC	CASSPEQGENYEQYF